This T cell receptor beta chain came from a study of CD8+CD57+ T cells in acquired aplastic anemia. The wider study: Sorted cells (CD4+ and CD8+) yielded DNA amounts that averaged 3.2 ug.

Findings and caveats of the study: Between the patient and control groups, CD8+ Simpson's diversity did not differ significantly.

Patients included in sequencing had previously demonstrated CD8+CD57+ cell expansion by flow cytometry. Each patient carried a diagnosis of severe acquired aplastic anemia. No therapy was given to patients before blood sampling. With regard to this clonotype: Its specificity is unknown.

V trimming: 8 bases; J trimming: 5 bases; junction bases outside the gene matches: 7. Germline V gene sequence: CDR1 SNHLY, CDR2 FYNNEI. This CDR3 comprises 13 residues. Genomic DNA, serving as template, underwent TCR beta VDJ and CDR3 profiling. TCRdb processed the reads anew with MiXCR; each CDR3 protein has one entry. Among around 150,000 distinct CDR3 sequences, 40% to 60% were seen once, and the ten largest hold roughly 29%. The chain has TRBV2 and TRBJ2-7, with 9 bases identical to TRBD1. The sample taken for sequencing was sorted CD4+, CD8+, or CD8+CD57+ T cells (not recorded which) from PBMCs. The TCR was taken from a human donor with aplastic anemia. In DNA, the CDR3 is TGTGCCAGCGTACACAGGGGGCAGAACGAGCAGTACTTC. It yields the protein CASVHRGQNEQYF.